This passage covers 29 T cell receptor beta chains from one sample sequenced in a study of CD8 T cells in ankylosing spondylitis. Via MiXCR, TCRdb re-called the 5' RACE reads, giving one row per CDR3 protein. Among 200,000 to 300,000 distinct CDR3 sequences listed, under 35% were seen once. The sequenced material came from blood, either unsorted or a sorted T cell fraction (not recorded which). These receptors were collected from a male donor with ankylosing spondylitis or in good health (not recorded which).

This clonotype was observed a few times. This rearrangement joins TRBV5-1 to TRBJ2-5; 11 bases fit TRBD2. This CDR3 is 15 amino acids long. V lost 4 bases, J lost 6 bases, and 8 bases stayed unmatched. Germline assignment: CDR1 SGHRS and CDR2 YFSETQ. The CDR3 spells CASSQTSGETQTQYF. As DNA, the CDR3 is TGCGCCAGCAGCCAGACTAGCGGGGAAACACAGACCCAGTACTTC.

The chain recombines TRBV10-3 with TRBJ2-3; no clear D. Trimming stripped 0 bases from V and 6 bases from J, with 10 bases between. Germline loops: CDR1 ENHRY, CDR2 SYGVKD. This CDR3 contains 14 residues. CDR3: CAISESGPWDTQYF. The CDR3 DNA reads TGTGCCATCAGTGAGTCCGGGCCGTGGGATACGCAGTATTTT.

This clonotype was observed a handful of times. This chain connects TRBV12-3 or TRBV12-4 to TRBJ2-7; 8 bases map to TRBD1. Unmatched junction bases numbered 2, after V lost 5 bases and J lost 5 bases. The CDR3 has 12 amino acids. CDR3 nucleotide sequence: TGTGCCAGCAGTCGACAGGGGAACGAGCAGTACTTC. It is translated as CASSRQGNEQYF.

The chain is built from TRBV9 and TRBJ2-3, with a possible D match to TRBD1 (5 bases). Germline loops: CDR1 SGDLS, CDR2 YYNGEE. This CDR3 contains 16 residues. The V end lost 0 bases, the J end lost 2 bases, and 13 bases lay between the germline ends. The CDR3 nucleotides are TGTGCCAGCAGCGTAGCTGAGAAGGGGAACACAGATACGCAGTATTTT. This translates into CASSVAEKGNTDTQYF.

This clonotype was observed a few times. The chain carries TRBV10-3 and TRBJ2-3, with 7 bases lining up with TRBD1. Per the germline V gene, CDR1 is ENHRY and CDR2 is SYGVKD. The junction had 9 bases not matched to a gene; V was cut back by 5 bases and J by 1 base. The CDR3 runs to 16 residues. The CDR3 protein is CAISYAGTAGTDTQYF. CDR3 bases: TGTGCCATCAGTTACGCCGGGACAGCAGGCACAGATACGCAGTATTTT.

This clonotype was seen repeatedly, ten times or more. The chain carries TRBV12-3 or TRBV12-4 and TRBJ2-7; the D gene is possibly TRBD2 (6 bases). This CDR3 is built from 12 residues. V was pared by 1 base and J by 5 bases, with 6 bases between. The CDR3 region has the DNA TGTGCCAGCAGTTTAGGCGGGGACGAGCAGTACTTC. This translates into CASSLGGDEQYF.

This sequence joins TRBV5-1 and TRBJ2-1; 7 bases agree with TRBD2. The CDR3 length is 15 residues. Germline loops: CDR1 SGHRS, CDR2 YFSETQ. Trimming at V came to 2 bases and at J to 7 bases, leaving 9 bases not matched to a gene. The CDR3 DNA sequence: TGCGCCAGCAGCTTTGATTTTGGGGGAGGGAATGAGCAGTTCTTC. It is translated as CASSFDFGGGNEQFF.

This clonotype appeared a single time. Its ends do not fully match the called genes, so a read error is possible. The chain is built from TRBV20-1 and TRBJ2-3; possibly TRBD2 for D (5 bases). Germline V gene lookup returns CDR1 DFQATT and CDR2 SNEGSKA (reference sequence). This CDR3 has 16 amino acids. The CDR3 loop is CCARDLRGPSTDTQYF. CDR3 in DNA: TGCTGTGCTAGAGATCTCCGGGGTCCTAGCACAGATACGCAGTATTTT.

This clonotype was picked up a small number of times. The chain recombines TRBV6-5 with TRBJ2-1; possibly TRBD1 for D (6 bases). The V and J ends lost 2 bases and 10 bases respectively, with 18 bases between them. Per germline, CDR1 MNHEY and CDR2 SVGAGI. CDR3 length equals 15 residues. CDR3 in amino acids: CASSYGWGSGGEQFF. The CDR3 nucleotides read TGTGCCAGCAGTTACGGTTGGGGCAGTGGGGGCGAGCAGTTCTTC.

The chain combines TRBV12-3 or TRBV12-4 with TRBJ1-1, with 7 nucleotides matching TRBD1. The CDR3 length is 14 residues. V was clipped by 6 bases and J by 0 bases; unmatched bases: 4. The CDR3 nucleotides read TGTGCCAGCAGGTACAGGGGAATGAACACTGAAGCTTTCTTT. Its protein is CASRYRGMNTEAFF.

The chain is built from TRBV10-3 and TRBJ2-7; possibly TRBD2 for D (7 bases). The CDR3 length is 15 residues. V was trimmed by 2 bases and J by 4 bases, leaving 15 bases between them. Looked up from germline, CDR1 is ENHRY and CDR2 is SYGVKD. The chain's CDR3 is CAISEGGGALYEQYF. CDR3 sequence (DNA): TGTGCCATCAGTGAGGGCGGGGGCGCCCTATACGAGCAGTACTTC.

Written as DNA, the CDR3 is TGTGCCAGCAGTAACAGACAGGGGGCGGTCACTGAAGCTTTCTTT. Protein sequence: CASSNRQGAVTEAFF. The rearrangement links TRBV12-3 or TRBV12-4 to TRBJ1-1; TRBD1 aligns across 10 bases. The V segment lost 5 bases and the J segment 4 bases; nucleotides outside the gene matches: 7. CDR3 size: 15 residues.

The J gene is TRBJ1-2, the V gene TRBV20-1, with 11 bases lining up with TRBD1. This CDR3 spans 16 amino acids. CDR1 and CDR2 (germline): DFQATT, SNEGSKA (reference sequence). With V trimmed by 6 bases and J by 4 bases, 13 bases remained unmatched. DNA for the CDR3: TGCAGTGCGCCAGGACAGGGGGCTAGTGCTGTCTATGGCTACACCTTC. It codes for CSAPGQGASAVYGYTF.

V gene TRBV4-1 combines with J gene TRBJ2-3; D might be TRBD2 (7 bases). CDR1 is MGHRA and CDR2 is YSYEKL in the germline V gene. This CDR3 spans 15 amino acids. Trimming removed 9 bases at V and 3 bases at J, with 19 bases between. Written as DNA, the CDR3 is TGCGCCAGTGAGATAGGAGGGGGAGGGACAGATACGCAGTATTTT. Translating it yields CASEIGGGGTDTQYF.

The rearrangement uses TRBV5-1 and TRBJ2-1; TRBD2 is a possible D gene (5 bases). V was cut by 0 bases and J by 7 bases, with 8 bases left in between. CDR3 length equals 13 residues. Germline V lookup: CDR1 SGHRS, CDR2 YFSETQ. The CDR3 nucleotides read TGCGCCAGCAGCTTGGGACTACTAAATGAGCAGTTCTTC. Its translation: CASSLGLLNEQFF.

This clonotype was detected only a few times. This chain connects TRBV20-1 to TRBJ1-1, with TRBD1 as a possible D gene (6 bases). This CDR3 region has 14 residues. V was trimmed by 1 base and J by 2 bases, leaving 11 bases between them. Germline-derived CDR1 and CDR2 are DFQATT and SNEGSKA (reference sequence). CDR3 in DNA: TGCAGTGCTAGAGTTCCGGGGGCTAACACTGAAGCTTTCTTT. This sequence encodes CSARVPGANTEAFF.

The chain has TRBV5-1 and TRBJ1-6; no clear D. The V and J ends lost 5 bases and 7 bases respectively, with 10 bases between them. Germline CDR1 reads SGHRS; CDR2 reads YFSETQ. This CDR3 has 13 amino acids. CDR3 coding DNA: TGCGCCAGCAGTCCAGACTGGAATTCACCCCTCCACTTT. This gives the protein CASSPDWNSPLHF.

This clonotype has a handful of counts. The chain employs TRBV30 and TRBJ2-2; 7 nucleotides match TRBD2. In germline, CDR1 is GTSNPN, CDR2 SVGIG (reference sequence). V shed 0 bases and J 5 bases; nucleotides not matched to a gene: 6. This CDR3 is 15 amino acids long. The CDR3 sequence is CAWSVRGRETGELFF. CDR3 nucleotide sequence: TGTGCCTGGAGTGTCAGAGGGAGGGAAACCGGGGAGCTGTTTTTT.

The chain recombines TRBV20-1 with TRBJ2-1; D possibly corresponds to TRBD2 (5 bases). The CDR3 has 16 amino acids. Germline lookup yields CDR1 DFQATT and CDR2 SNEGSKA (reference sequence). V was pared by 1 base and J by 7 bases, with 20 bases between. CDR3 in amino acids: CSARGEWIGARNEQFF. The CDR3 region has the DNA TGCAGTGCTAGAGGGGAGTGGATCGGCGCCCGTAATGAGCAGTTCTTC.

The chain's CDR3 is CASSSEGTGDLNTEAFF. For the CDR3, the DNA is TGTGCCAGCAGCTCCGAAGGGACAGGTGACTTGAACACTGAAGCTTTCTTT. The chain links TRBV5-5 to TRBJ1-1, with TRBD1 identical over 8 bases. J lost 0 bases, V lost 3 bases, and 10 bases had no gene match. CDR1 is SGHKS and CDR2 is YYEKEE in the germline V gene (reference sequence). This CDR3 has 17 amino acids. Full variable domain (rest looked up from reference TRBV5-5 and TRBJ1-1): DAGVTQSPTHLIKTRGQQVTLRCSPISGHKSVSWYQQVLGQGPQFIFQYYEKEERGRGNFPDRFSARQFPNYSSELNVNALLLGDSALYLCASSSEGTGDLNTEAFFGQGTRLTVV.

The rearrangement joins TRBV12-3 or TRBV12-4 to TRBJ2-1; 9 nucleotides agree with TRBD2. This CDR3 spans 14 amino acids. V gave up 5 bases and J gave up 5 bases; unmatched junction bases: 4. The CDR3 coding sequence is TGTGCCAGCAGTAGGGCTAGCGGGGACAATGAGCAGTTCTTC. Its translation: CASSRASGDNEQFF.

There are a few counts of this clonotype. The chain links TRBV5-1 to TRBJ2-3; the D is unclear. The CDR3 loop spans 12 amino acids. V lost 4 bases and J 6 bases, leaving 9 bases between the germline ends. CDR1 and CDR2 (germline): SGHRS, YFSETQ. Here the CDR3 reads CASSRRPDTQYF. The CDR3 DNA reads TGCGCCAGCAGCAGACGTCCTGATACGCAGTATTTT.

There are a few counts of this clonotype. The CDR3 DNA follows: TGCAGTGCTAGAGATGCTGGGCTCCATCGGGCCTACGAGCAGTACTTC. It translates to CSARDAGLHRAYEQYF. The chain uses TRBV20-1 and TRBJ2-7; the D is unclear. CDR1 DFQATT and CDR2 SNEGSKA come from the germline V gene (reference sequence). CDR3 length: 16 amino acids. Trimming shortened V by 0 bases and J by 2 bases, and 17 bases separated the two germline ends.

The sample holds one count of this clonotype. One junction end disagrees with the germline gene, perhaps due to a read error. This rearrangement joins TRBV30 to TRBJ2-7; D is perhaps TRBD1 or TRBD2 (5 bases each). The CDR3 runs to 12 residues. Germline V lookup: CDR1 GTSNPN, CDR2 SVGIG (reference sequence). The CDR3 loop reads CACSGGSYEQYF. The CDR3 DNA sequence: TGTGCCTGCAGTGGGGGTTCCTACGAGCAGTACTTC. The whole variable domain, filled in from reference TRBV30 and TRBJ2-7, reads SQTIHQWPATLVQPVGSPLSLECTVEGTSNPNLYWYRQAAGRGLQLLFYSVGIGQISSEVPQNLSASRPQDRQFILSSKKLLLSDSGFYLCACSGGSYEQYFGPGTRLTVT.

The chain carries TRBV11-1 and TRBJ2-7; perhaps D is TRBD1 or TRBD2 (5 bases each). Germline assignment: CDR1 SGHAT and CDR2 FQDESV (reference sequence). The V end lost 4 bases, the J end lost 1 base, and 23 bases lay between the germline ends. The CDR3 extends over 18 amino acids. This chain's CDR3 is CASSSLPFTGTDSYEQYF. Written as DNA, the CDR3 is TGTGCCAGCAGCTCACTTCCTTTTACCGGGACCGATTCCTACGAGCAGTACTTC.

The chain is built from TRBV5-1 and TRBJ2-3; tentatively, D is TRBD2 (5 bases). CDR1 is SGHRS, CDR2 YFSETQ, per germline. This CDR3 is 17 amino acids long. V was pared by 0 bases and J by 4 bases, with 18 bases between. This CDR3 reads CASSLVGTSMSSDTQYF. The CDR3 DNA reads as TGCGCCAGCAGCTTGGTGGGCACTAGTATGTCGTCAGATACGCAGTATTTT.

The CDR3: CASSGTGGDSETQYF. The CDR3, as DNA: TGCGCCAGCAGCGGGACGGGAGGTGATTCGGAGACCCAGTACTTC. The V call is TRBV4-1, the J call TRBJ2-5, with 7 nucleotides matching TRBD2. The V and J ends lost 5 bases and 5 bases, in that order; junction bases with no gene match: 11. In germline, CDR1 is MGHRA, CDR2 YSYEKL. The CDR3 covers 15 residues.

This clonotype was detected only once. The chain is built from TRBV5-1 and TRBJ2-4; possibly TRBD1 for D (5 bases). CDR3 length: 13 residues. The V and J ends lost 2 bases and 9 bases respectively, with 12 bases between them. CDR1 and CDR2 from the germline V gene are SGHRS and YFSETQ. CDR3 sequence (DNA): TGCGCCAGCAGCTTACTAAACAGGAGCATTCAGTACTTC. Translating it yields CASSLLNRSIQYF.

In its sample, this clonotype was seen a few times. The chain recombines TRBV5-6 with TRBJ1-5; D unresolved. Trimming took off 2 bases at V and 0 bases at J, with 12 bases between the two ends. The CDR3 is 16 residues long. Per the germline V gene, CDR1 is SGHDT and CDR2 is YYEEEE. For the CDR3, the DNA is TGTGCCAGCAGCTTCCGTTCTACCTATAGCAATCAGCCCCAGCATTTT. Protein product: CASSFRSTYSNQPQHF.